One sample yielded the 5 T cell receptor beta chains listed below, sequenced in a study of shared clonotypes between healthy human individuals. Here immunoSEQ multiplex PCR was the method, and the copy in TCRdb shows in-frame clones only, minus some. The repertoire includes under 1,900,000 clones, 98% to 99% of them detected once, and about 0.4% sits in the top ten. Specimen: naive CD4+ T cells sorted from blood. Subset: CD45RA+ positively selected. The receptors derive from a man aged 30 to 45 in good health.

This chain joins TRBV28 and TRBJ2-5, with a possible D match to TRBD2 (5 bases). CDR3 length: 13 residues. The germline CDR1 and CDR2 sequences are MDHEN and SYDVKM. V gave up 5 bases and J gave up 5 bases, with 12 bases separating them. The CDR3 region has the DNA TGTGCCAGCAGTCCGGACTCGTTGGAGACCCAGTACTTC. Residues: CASSPDSLETQYF.

Points on this clone: Other DNA sequences in this specimen translate into the identical CDR3. The chain has TRBV2 and TRBJ2-1; D uncertain. The length of the CDR3 is 11 residues. Germline loops: CDR1 SNHLY, CDR2 FYNNEI. The V end was cut by 6 bases, the J end by 4 bases, with 4 bases between. The CDR3 nucleotides are TGTGCCAGCAGCGGTTACAATGAGCAGTTCTTC. Translated, it gives CASSGYNEQFF.

The rearrangement joins TRBV10-1 to TRBJ2-1; D gene uncertain. Trimming left V 2 bases short and J 9 bases short, with 11 bases between. This CDR3 comprises 13 residues. CDR1 WNHNN and CDR2 SYGVQD come from the germline V gene (reference sequence). CDR3 protein: CASSEDTLGEQFF. In DNA form, the CDR3 reads TGCGCCAGCAGTGAGGACACCCTCGGTGAGCAGTTCTTC.

This chain links TRBV10-2 with TRBJ1-2, with D unresolved. CDR3 length: 14 amino acids. Trimming stripped 4 bases from V and 8 bases from J, with 17 bases between. Germline assignment: CDR1 WSHSY and CDR2 SAAADI. CDR3 sequence reads: CASSGEGYYAGYTF. As DNA, the CDR3 is TGCGCCAGCAGTGGAGAAGGTTACTATGCGGGCTACACCTTC.

The chain is built from TRBV18 and TRBJ2-6, with D hard to call. The V gene lost 3 bases and the J gene lost 14 bases, with 14 bases spanning the gap. The germline V gene encodes CDR1 KGHSH and CDR2 LQKENI. This CDR3 is 13 amino acids long. The chain's CDR3 is CASSPPNQAFLTF. The CDR3 DNA is TGTGCCAGCTCACCCCCGAACCAAGCCTTCCTGACTTTC.